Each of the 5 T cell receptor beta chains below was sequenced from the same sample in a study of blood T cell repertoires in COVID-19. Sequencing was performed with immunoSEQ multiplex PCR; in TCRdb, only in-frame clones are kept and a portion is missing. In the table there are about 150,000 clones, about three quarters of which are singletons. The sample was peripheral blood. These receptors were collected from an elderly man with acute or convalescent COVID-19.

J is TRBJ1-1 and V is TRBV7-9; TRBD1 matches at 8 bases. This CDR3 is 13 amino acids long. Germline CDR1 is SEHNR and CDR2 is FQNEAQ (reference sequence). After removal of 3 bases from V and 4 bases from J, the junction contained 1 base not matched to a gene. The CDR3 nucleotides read TGTGCCAGCAGCTTCACAGGGGGCACTGAAGCTTTCTTT. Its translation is CASSFTGGTEAFF.

CDR3 sequence: CAWSGQGAGGYTF. Here the CDR3 DNA reads TGTGCCTGGAGTGGGCAGGGGGCGGGAGGCTACACCTTC. The chain carries TRBV30 and TRBJ1-2, with TRBD1 matching 8 bases. The CDR3 covers 13 residues. The germline gives CDR1 GTSNPN, CDR2 SVGIG (reference sequence). V was pared by 1 base and J by 8 bases, with 6 bases of the junction left unmatched. Full variable domain (missing parts from reference TRBV30 and TRBJ1-2): SQTIHQWPATLVQPVGSPLSLECTVEGTSNPNLYWYRQAAGRGLQLLFYSVGIGQISSEVPQNLSASRPQDRQFILSSKKLLLSDSGFYLCAWSGQGAGGYTFGSGTRLTVV.

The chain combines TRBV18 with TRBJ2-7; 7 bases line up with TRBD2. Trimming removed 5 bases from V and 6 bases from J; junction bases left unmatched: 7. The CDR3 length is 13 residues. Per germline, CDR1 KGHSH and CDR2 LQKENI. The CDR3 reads CASSKSGGGEQYV. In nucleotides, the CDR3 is TGTGCCAGCTCAAAGTCGGGGGGTGGCGAGCAGTACGTC.

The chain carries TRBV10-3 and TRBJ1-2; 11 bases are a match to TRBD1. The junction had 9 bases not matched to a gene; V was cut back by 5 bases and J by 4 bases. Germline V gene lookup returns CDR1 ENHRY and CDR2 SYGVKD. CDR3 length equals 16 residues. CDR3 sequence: CAISTLRDRGGYGYTF. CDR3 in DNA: TGTGCCATCAGTACTCTTCGGGACAGGGGGGGCTATGGCTACACCTTC.

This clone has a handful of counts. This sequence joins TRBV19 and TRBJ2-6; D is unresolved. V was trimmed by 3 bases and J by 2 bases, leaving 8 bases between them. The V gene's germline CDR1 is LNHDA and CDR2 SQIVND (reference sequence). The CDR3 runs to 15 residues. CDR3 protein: CASSIISTGANVLTF. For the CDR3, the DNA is TGTGCCAGTAGTATTATTTCTACTGGGGCCAACGTCCTGACTTTC.